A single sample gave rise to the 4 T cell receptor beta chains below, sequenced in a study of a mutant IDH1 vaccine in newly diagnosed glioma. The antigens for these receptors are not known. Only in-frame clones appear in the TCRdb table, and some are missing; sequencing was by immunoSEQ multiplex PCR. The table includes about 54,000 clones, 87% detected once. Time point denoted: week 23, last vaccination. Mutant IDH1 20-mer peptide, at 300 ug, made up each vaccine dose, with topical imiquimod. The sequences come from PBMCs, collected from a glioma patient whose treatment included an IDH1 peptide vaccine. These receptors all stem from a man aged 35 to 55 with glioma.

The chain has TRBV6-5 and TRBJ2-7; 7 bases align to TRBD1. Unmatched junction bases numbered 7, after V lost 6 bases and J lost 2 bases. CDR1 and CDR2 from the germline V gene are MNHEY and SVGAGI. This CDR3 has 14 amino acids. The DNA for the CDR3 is TGTGCCAGCAGCCAAACAGGGGACACCTACGAGCAGTACTTC. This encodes CASSQTGDTYEQYF.

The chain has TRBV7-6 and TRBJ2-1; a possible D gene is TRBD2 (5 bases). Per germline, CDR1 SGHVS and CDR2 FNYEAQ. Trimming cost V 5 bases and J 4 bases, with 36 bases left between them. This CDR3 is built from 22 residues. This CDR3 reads CASSLRAGGSGNSPGWYNEQFF. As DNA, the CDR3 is TGTGCCAGCAGCCTACGGGCGGGCGGATCTGGAAACAGCCCCGGTTGGTACAATGAGCAGTTCTTC.

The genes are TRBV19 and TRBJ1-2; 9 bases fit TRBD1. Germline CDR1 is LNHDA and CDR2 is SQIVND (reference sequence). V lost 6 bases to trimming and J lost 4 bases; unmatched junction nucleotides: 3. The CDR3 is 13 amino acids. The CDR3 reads CASRLDRGYGYTF. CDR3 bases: TGTGCCAGTAGACTGGACAGGGGCTATGGCTACACCTTC.

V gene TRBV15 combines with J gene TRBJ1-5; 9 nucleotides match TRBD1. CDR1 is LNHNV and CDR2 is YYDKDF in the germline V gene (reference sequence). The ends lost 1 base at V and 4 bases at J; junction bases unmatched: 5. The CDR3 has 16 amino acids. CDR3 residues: CATSRGLQGANQPQHF. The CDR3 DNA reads TGTGCCACCAGCAGAGGTTTACAGGGGGCGAATCAGCCCCAGCATTTT.